The 26 T cell receptor beta chains below were found in one sample sequenced in a study of cytomegalovirus exposure and HLA in healthy donors (dated 2017 in TCRdb). Library preparation employed the immunoSEQ multiplex PCR assay. In its TCRdb copy, this immuneACCESS table keeps in-frame sequences only and misses some clones. Where compared with another copy, unresolved V genes explain less than half of these, and the others have no known cause. The table for this sample lists approximately 170,000 clones; about 89% of them were counted only once. The ten largest make up 3% to 3.5% of the sample. The sample comprised PBMCs. The receptors originated from a woman younger than 30 in good health and CMV-seropositive.

The V and J genes are TRBV5-4 and TRBJ1-1; 7 bases are a match to TRBD1. The length of the CDR3 is 15 residues. CDR1 and CDR2 from the germline V gene are SGHNT and YYREEE (reference sequence). The V gene end was trimmed by 4 bases and the J gene end by 2 bases; junction bases not matched to a gene: 8. The CDR3 region is CASSVDRPANTEAFF. CDR3 nucleotides: TGTGCCAGCAGCGTGGACAGGCCAGCCAACACTGAAGCTTTCTTT.

The genes are TRBV29-1 and TRBJ1-1; 8 nucleotides line up with TRBD1. The V gene's germline CDR1 is SQVTM and CDR2 ANQGSEA. V was clipped by 7 bases and J by 6 bases; unmatched bases: 7. The CDR3 has 12 residues. The CDR3 region is CSARTGRAEAFF. The CDR3 DNA sequence: TGCAGCGCGCGGACAGGGAGGGCTGAAGCTTTCTTT.

The chain couples TRBV5-4 to TRBJ2-3; 8 bases fit TRBD2. CDR3 length equals 15 residues. With 5 bases clipped from V and 0 bases from J, the junction kept 5 bases outside the gene matches. CDR1 and CDR2 from the germline V gene are SGHNT and YYREEE (reference sequence). The CDR3 loop reads CASRSLAASTDTQYF. DNA for the CDR3: TGTGCCAGCAGATCACTAGCGGCTAGCACAGATACGCAGTATTTT.

The V and J genes are TRBV5-1 and TRBJ2-3; 9 bases align to TRBD1. CDR3 size: 15 residues. CDR1 and CDR2 from the germline V gene are SGHRS and YFSETQ. Trimming took 0 bases from V and 4 from J; bases not matched to a gene: 3. CDR3 nucleotides: TGCGCCAGCAGCTTGGGACAGGGGGGACCAGATACGCAGTATTTT. It encodes CASSLGQGGPDTQYF.

The chain couples TRBV6-5 to TRBJ2-1; D unclear. The CDR3 has 14 residues. Germline V lookup: CDR1 MNHEY, CDR2 SVGAGI. The V gene lost 0 bases and the J gene lost 4 bases, with 7 bases spanning the gap. The CDR3 loop reads CASSYSHGYNEQFF. The CDR3 bases are TGTGCCAGCAGTTACTCCCACGGGTACAATGAGCAGTTCTTC.

This chain connects TRBV9 to TRBJ2-3, with D possibly being TRBD2 (5 bases). The V and J ends lost 0 bases and 0 bases respectively, with 11 bases between them. The CDR3 runs to 16 residues. Germline CDR1 and CDR2: SGDLS and YYNGEE. This CDR3 is CASSVVGGFSTDTQYF. CDR3 DNA: TGTGCCAGCAGCGTAGTTGGCGGGTTTAGCACAGATACGCAGTATTTT.

The table lists this clone with a few counts. The gene calls are TRBV27 and TRBJ1-1; D perhaps matches TRBD1 (6 bases). The germline CDR1 and CDR2 sequences are MNHEY and SMNVEV (reference sequence). With 6 bases removed from V and 0 bases from J, the gap between germline ends came to 11 bases. The CDR3 consists of 14 residues. In DNA form, the CDR3 reads TGTGCCAGCAGCAAGGACAGCTTGAACACTGAAGCTTTCTTT. It codes for CASSKDSLNTEAFF.

This clone was counted once. The chain employs TRBV13 and TRBJ1-2; D is undetermined. CDR1 PRHDT and CDR2 FYEKMQ come from the germline V gene (reference sequence). V lost 3 bases to trimming and J lost 1 base, with 15 bases between them. The CDR3 extends over 16 amino acids. The CDR3 spells CASSFADGIYNYGYTF. The CDR3 region has the DNA TGTGCCAGCAGCTTCGCCGACGGGATTTATAACTATGGCTACACCTTC.

CDR3 in DNA: TGCGCCAGCAGCTTGGCCAACGAGCAGTACTTC. Amino acid sequence: CASSLANEQYF. This rearrangement joins TRBV5-1 to TRBJ2-7, with D uncertain. Germline V gene sequence: CDR1 SGHRS, CDR2 YFSETQ. The CDR3 covers 11 residues. V dropped 0 bases and J dropped 5 bases, with 3 bases sitting between them.

In its sample, this clone was seen a few times. The rearrangement links TRBV19 to TRBJ2-7, with D perhaps matching TRBD1 (6 bases). The length of the CDR3 is 13 residues. Germline CDR1 LNHDA, CDR2 SQIVND (reference sequence). Trimming took off 5 bases at V and 5 bases at J, with 13 bases between the two ends. This CDR3 is CASSPTGWNEQYF. In DNA, the CDR3 is TGTGCCAGTAGTCCTACAGGGTGGAACGAGCAGTACTTC.

The chain recombines TRBV9 with TRBJ2-5; 7 positions match TRBD2. CDR3 length equals 16 residues. Unmatched junction bases numbered 12, after V lost 4 bases and J lost 3 bases. Germline V gene sequence: CDR1 SGDLS, CDR2 YYNGEE. The CDR3 is CASSFSPGLPKETQYF. DNA of the CDR3: TGTGCCAGCAGCTTTTCCCCGGGACTACCGAAAGAGACCCAGTACTTC.

The chain couples TRBV28 to TRBJ2-1, with 15 bases lining up with TRBD2. V dropped 2 bases and J dropped 2; count of bases not matched to a gene: 13. Germline CDR1 and CDR2: MDHEN and SYDVKM. The CDR3 sequence is 21 residues long. CDR3 nucleotide sequence: TGTGCCAGCAGTTTACGAGTAAGGGGGACTAGCGGGAGGCCCACCTACAATGAGCAGTTCTTC. Residues: CASSLRVRGTSGRPTYNEQFF.

The rearrangement links TRBV4-1 to TRBJ1-4; D not resolved. From germline, CDR1 is MGHRA and CDR2 YSYEKL. The CDR3 is made up of 16 amino acids. Trimming stripped 0 bases from V and 3 bases from J, with 11 bases between. CDR3 loop: CASSQDGGSSNEKLFF. CDR3 DNA: TGCGCCAGCAGCCAAGATGGAGGGAGTTCTAATGAAAAACTGTTTTTT.

CDR3 sequence: CASSLLGLAENTGELFF. CDR3 sequence (DNA): TGTGCCAGCAGTCTCTTGGGACTAGCGGAAAACACCGGGGAGCTGTTTTTT. V usage is TRBV27 and J usage is TRBJ2-2, with 11 bases identical to TRBD2. The CDR3 runs 17 residues. The germline V gene has CDR1 MNHEY and CDR2 SMNVEV (reference sequence). The V gene end was trimmed by 5 bases and the J gene end by 2 bases; junction bases not matched to a gene: 7.

V gene TRBV25-1 combines with J gene TRBJ2-5, with 10 bases identical to TRBD1. The J segment lost 5 bases and the V segment lost 6 bases, leaving 6 bases of the junction unmatched. The germline CDR1 and CDR2 sequences are MGHDK and SYGVNS. The CDR3 sequence is 14 residues long. CDR3 bases: TGTGCCAGCAGCAGACAGGGGGCGAAGGAGACCCAGTACTTC. Protein product: CASSRQGAKETQYF.

This clone was observed once. The chain is built from TRBV6-6 and TRBJ2-7; 7 nucleotides align to TRBD2. V was clipped by 8 bases and J by 5 bases; unmatched bases: 15. The CDR3 is made up of 15 amino acids. The germline gives CDR1 MNHNY, CDR2 SVGAGI (reference sequence). The DNA of the CDR3 is TGTGCCAGCGTCCTTGGAGGACTAGGTTGGAACGAGCAGTACTTC. This codes for CASVLGGLGWNEQYF.

In its sample, this clone was seen once. For the CDR3, the DNA is TGTGCCAGCAGCTTATATGTGCAGACCGGGGAGCTGTTTTTT. It yields the protein CASSLYVQTGELFF. The rearrangement joins TRBV7-3 to TRBJ2-2, with no clear D. Germline V CDR1 and CDR2: SGHTA, FQGTGA. V was cut by 2 bases and J by 5 bases, with 9 bases left in between. This CDR3 spans 14 amino acids. The entire variable domain, with the rest obtained from reference TRBV7-3 and TRBJ2-2, is as follows: GAGVSQTPSNKVTEKGKYVELRCDPISGHTALYWYRQSLGQGPEFLIYFQGTGAADDSGLPNDRFFAVRPEGSVSTLKIQRTERGDSAVYLCASSLYVQTGELFFGEGSRLTVL.

This sequence joins TRBV2 and TRBJ2-7, with 8 positions matching TRBD2. J gave up 2 bases and V 6 bases, and 12 bases lay outside the gene matches. CDR1 and CDR2 (germline): SNHLY, FYNNEI. The CDR3 spans 16 residues. Here the CDR3 DNA reads TGTGCCAGCAGGGGTAGCGGGACTACGTTAACCTACGAGCAGTACTTC. Residues: CASRGSGTTLTYEQYF.

J is TRBJ1-4 and V is TRBV4-2; 8 nucleotides line up with TRBD1. Unmatched junction bases numbered 8, after V lost 0 bases and J lost 8 bases. CDR3 size: 16 residues. From germline, CDR1 is LGHNA and CDR2 YNFKEQ. The CDR3 here is CASSQDGTGATEKLFF. In DNA form, the CDR3 reads TGTGCCAGCAGCCAAGATGGGACAGGCGCGACCGAAAAACTGTTTTTT.

The rearrangement links TRBV4-1 to TRBJ2-2; D possibly corresponds to TRBD1 (5 bases). The CDR3 totals 14 residues. Looked up from germline, CDR1 is MGHRA and CDR2 is YSYEKL. V was cut by 0 bases and J by 7 bases, with 9 bases left in between. The CDR3 is CASSQDRDNGELFF. The CDR3 bases are TGCGCCAGCAGCCAAGACAGGGATAACGGGGAGCTGTTTTTT.

The V and J genes are TRBV5-4 and TRBJ1-1; 8 bases fit TRBD1. V trimming: 4 bases; J trimming: 6 bases; junction bases outside the gene matches: 5. Germline V gene data show CDR1 as SGHNT and CDR2 as YYREEE (reference sequence). The CDR3 spans 13 residues. CDR3 amino acids: CASSADRGPEAFF. DNA for the CDR3: TGTGCCAGCAGCGCTGACAGGGGTCCTGAAGCTTTCTTT. Based on the CDR3 plus reference TRBV5-4 and TRBJ1-1, the full variable domain is ETGVTQSPTHLIKTRGQQVTLRCSSQSGHNTVSWYQQALGQGPQFIFQYYREEENGRGNFPPRFSGLQFPNYSSELNVNALELDDSALYLCASSADRGPEAFFGQGTRLTVV.

This chain uses TRBV28 with TRBJ2-7, with 8 positions matching TRBD2. The V gene's germline CDR1 is MDHEN and CDR2 SYDVKM. V gave up 5 bases and J gave up 3 bases; unmatched junction bases: 12. There are 16 residues in the CDR3. CDR3 DNA: TGTGCCAGCAGTCTCTCATTCAGCGGGGGAAGCTACGAGCAGTACTTC. As protein: CASSLSFSGGSYEQYF.

This clone came up once. The chain carries TRBV4-2 and TRBJ2-1; 12 bases match TRBD2. Germline V gives CDR1 LGHNA, CDR2 YNFKEQ. The V segment lost 4 bases and the J segment 7 bases; nucleotides outside the gene matches: 32. CDR3 size: 24 residues. CDR3: CASSPGLRDRGRLAGARLSNEQFF. The CDR3 DNA is TGTGCCAGCAGCCCCGGACTCCGGGACAGGGGCCGACTAGCGGGGGCCCGCCTATCGAATGAGCAGTTCTTC.

This clone appeared a few times. This rearrangement joins TRBV20-1 to TRBJ2-7; TRBD2 might be the D (5 bases). V was pared by 4 bases and J by 5 bases, with 9 bases between. The CDR3 totals 11 residues. Germline CDR1 reads DFQATT; CDR2 reads SNEGSKA (reference sequence). CDR3 nucleotides: TGCAGTGCTACAGACTATGACGAGCAGTACTTC. Its protein is CSATDYDEQYF.

The rearrangement uses TRBV14 and TRBJ2-6; the D gene is possibly TRBD1 (5 bases). Trimming cost V 1 base and J 0 bases, with 10 bases left between them. Per the germline V gene, CDR1 is SGHDN and CDR2 is FVKESK. The CDR3 length is 17 residues. CDR3 nucleotide sequence: TGTGCCAGCAGCCAAGGCCCCCAGGGCTCTGGGGCCAACGTCCTGACTTTC. Protein sequence: CASSQGPQGSGANVLTF.

The J gene is TRBJ2-1, the V gene TRBV19; TRBD2 agrees at 9 bases. This CDR3 contains 15 residues. The germline V gene encodes CDR1 LNHDA and CDR2 SQIVND (reference sequence). The J segment lost 9 bases and the V segment lost 6 bases, leaving 12 bases of the junction unmatched. In DNA, the CDR3 is TGTGCCAGTAGAACCGAAGCGGGGGGCAGGAGTGAGCAGTTCTTC. This gives the protein CASRTEAGGRSEQFF.